This TCR beta chain was sequenced during a study of T cell clones after liver transplantation. Overall study: Without induction therapy, subjects received standard immunosuppression until 12-24 months post-transplant.

CD3+CD4+ and CD3+CD8+ cells were FACS-sorted from thawed unstimulated PBMCs. Clones were read by immunoSEQ multiplex PCR, and TCRdb kept only the in-frame ones, dropping some. The data hold tens of thousands of clones, with 82% observed a single time. Findings of the study overall: The donor-reactive repertoire was only partly measurable in a couple of subjects, lacking donor cells. Compared with third party-reactive sequences, donor-reactive ones declined more, independent of withdrawal success.

The V end lost 5 bases, the J end lost 4 bases, and 15 bases lay between the germline ends. Germline values: CDR1 MDHEN, CDR2 SYDVKM. The length of the CDR3 is 15 residues. A remark on this clone: Antigen: not known.

The starting material was CD4+ T cells from blood, obtained roughly 3.5 years after liver transplant. This chain joins TRBV28 and TRBJ1-5; perhaps TRBD1 as D (5 bases). This sequence originates from a human patient who received a liver transplant. Some T cells may be graft donor cells. In nucleotides, the CDR3 is TGTGCCAGCAGTAGCGAGGGTGGGGGAAATCAGCCCCAGCATTTT. Residues: CASSSEGGGNQPQHF.